A single T cell receptor (beta chain) is shown here with its context. Its antigen remains unidentified. The primer mix had 60 Vbeta and 13 Jbeta primers. The repertoire was sequenced with immunoSEQ multiplex PCR; TCRdb's copy has only in-frame clones and lacks some. The data contain approximately 170,000 clones, 75% to 90% of them seen just once; the ten biggest clones take up more than 1.5%. This sample is drawn from a study of cytomegalovirus exposure and HLA in healthy donors. General study points: TCR sequences were mostly rare, though some public TCRs occurred in many donors. In a later analysis, compared with equally common non-associated chains, HLA-associated beta chains were more expanded.

Each donor was healthy, and each was a bone marrow donor. For this donor, CMV serostatus was not recorded. This CDR3 has 16 amino acids. Trimming removed 1 base from V and 2 bases from J; junction bases left unmatched: 4. Germline V gene data show CDR1 as MNHNS and CDR2 as SASEGT. Sequencing was done on a sample of PBMCs. The chain is built from TRBV6-1 and TRBJ2-3; 9 bases fit TRBD2. This clonotype was obtained from a human donor in good health. The CDR3 loop reads CASSEGRLAVTDTQYF. CDR3 bases: TGTGCCAGCAGTGAAGGTCGACTAGCGGTCACAGATACGCAGTATTTT.